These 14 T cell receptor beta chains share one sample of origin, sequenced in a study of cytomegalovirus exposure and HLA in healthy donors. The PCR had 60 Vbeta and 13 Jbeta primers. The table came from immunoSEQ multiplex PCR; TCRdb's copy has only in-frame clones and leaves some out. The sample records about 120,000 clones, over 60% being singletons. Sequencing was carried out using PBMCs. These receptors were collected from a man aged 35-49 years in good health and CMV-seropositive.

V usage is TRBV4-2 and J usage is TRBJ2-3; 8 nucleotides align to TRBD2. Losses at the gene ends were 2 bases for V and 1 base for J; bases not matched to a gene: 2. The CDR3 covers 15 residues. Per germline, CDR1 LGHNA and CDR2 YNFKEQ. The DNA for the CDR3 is TGTGCCAGCAGCCAATGGCGGGGGGGCACAGATACGCAGTATTTT. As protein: CASSQWRGGTDTQYF.

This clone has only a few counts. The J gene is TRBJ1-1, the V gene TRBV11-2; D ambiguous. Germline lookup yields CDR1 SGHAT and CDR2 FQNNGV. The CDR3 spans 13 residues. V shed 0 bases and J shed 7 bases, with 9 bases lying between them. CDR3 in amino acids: CASSLDRSVEAFF. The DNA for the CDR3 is TGTGCCAGCAGCTTAGATCGTTCCGTTGAAGCTTTCTTT.

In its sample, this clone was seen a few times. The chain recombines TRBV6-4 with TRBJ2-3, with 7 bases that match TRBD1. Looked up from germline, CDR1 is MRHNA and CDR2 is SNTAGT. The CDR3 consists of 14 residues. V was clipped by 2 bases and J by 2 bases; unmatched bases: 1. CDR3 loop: CASSDGQATDTQYF. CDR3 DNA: TGTGCCAGCAGTGACGGACAGGCCACAGATACGCAGTATTTT.

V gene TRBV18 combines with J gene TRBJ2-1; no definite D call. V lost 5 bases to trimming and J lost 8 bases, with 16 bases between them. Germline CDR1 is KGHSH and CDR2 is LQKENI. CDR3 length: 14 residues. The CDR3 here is CASSTLPPPDEQFF. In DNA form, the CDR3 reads TGTGCCAGCTCAACTCTACCCCCCCCCGATGAGCAGTTCTTC.

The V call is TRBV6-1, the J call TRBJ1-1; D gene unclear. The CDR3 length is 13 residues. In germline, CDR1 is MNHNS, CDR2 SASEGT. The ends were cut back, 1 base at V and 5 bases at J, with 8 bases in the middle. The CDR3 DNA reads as TGTGCCAGCAGTGAAGAATACAGAACTGAAGCTTTCTTT. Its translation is CASSEEYRTEAFF.

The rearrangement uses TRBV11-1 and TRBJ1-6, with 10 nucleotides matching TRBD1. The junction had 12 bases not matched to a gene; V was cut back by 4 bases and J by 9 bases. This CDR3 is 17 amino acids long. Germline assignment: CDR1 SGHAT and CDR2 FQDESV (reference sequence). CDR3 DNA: TGTGCCAGCAGCTACGTGTGGGACAGGGGAGTTGGTTCACCCCTCCACTTT. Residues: CASSYVWDRGVGSPLHF.

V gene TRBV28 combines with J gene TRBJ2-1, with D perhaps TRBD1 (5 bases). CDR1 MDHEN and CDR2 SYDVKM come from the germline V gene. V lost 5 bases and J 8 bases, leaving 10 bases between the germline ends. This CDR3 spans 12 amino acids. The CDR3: CASSLSRDEQFF. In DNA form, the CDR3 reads TGTGCCAGCAGTCTCTCCAGGGATGAGCAGTTCTTC.

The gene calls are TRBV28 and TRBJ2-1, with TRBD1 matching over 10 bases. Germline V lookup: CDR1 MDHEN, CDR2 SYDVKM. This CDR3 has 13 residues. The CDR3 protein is CASARTGGNEQFF. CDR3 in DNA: TGTGCAAGCGCACGGACAGGGGGCAATGAGCAGTTCTTC.

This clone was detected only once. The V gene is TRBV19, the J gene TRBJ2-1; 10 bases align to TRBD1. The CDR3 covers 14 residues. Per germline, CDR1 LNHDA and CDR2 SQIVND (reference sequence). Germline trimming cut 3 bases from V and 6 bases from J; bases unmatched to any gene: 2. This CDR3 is CASSIGQGGNEQFF. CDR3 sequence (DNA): TGTGCCAGTAGTATCGGACAGGGGGGCAATGAGCAGTTCTTC. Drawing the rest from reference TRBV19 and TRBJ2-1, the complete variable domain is DGGITQSPKYLFRKEGQNVTLSCEQNLNHDAMYWYRQDPGQGLRLIYYSQIVNDFQKGDIAEGYSVSREKKESFPLTVTSAQKNPTAFYLCASSIGQGGNEQFFGPGTRLTVL.

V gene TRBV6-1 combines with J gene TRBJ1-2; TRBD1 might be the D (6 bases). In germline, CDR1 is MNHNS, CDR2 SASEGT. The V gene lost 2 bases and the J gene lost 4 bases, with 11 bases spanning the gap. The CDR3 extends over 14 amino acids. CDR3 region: CASSEWTDFYGYTF. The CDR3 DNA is TGTGCCAGCAGTGAATGGACAGACTTCTATGGCTACACCTTC.

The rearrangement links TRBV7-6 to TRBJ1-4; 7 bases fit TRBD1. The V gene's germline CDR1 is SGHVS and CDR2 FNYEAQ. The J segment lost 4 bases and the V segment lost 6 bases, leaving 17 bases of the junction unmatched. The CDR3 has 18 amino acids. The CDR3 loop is CASSGEQGPSLLNEKLFF. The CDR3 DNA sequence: TGTGCCAGCAGTGGGGAACAGGGGCCCTCCTTACTTAATGAAAAACTGTTTTTT. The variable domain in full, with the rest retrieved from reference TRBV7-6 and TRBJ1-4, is GAGVSQSPRYKVTKRGQDVALRCDPISGHVSLYWYRQALGQGPEFLTYFNYEAQQDKSGLPNDRFSAERPEGSISTLTIQRTEQRDSAMYRCASSGEQGPSLLNEKLFFGSGTQLSVL.

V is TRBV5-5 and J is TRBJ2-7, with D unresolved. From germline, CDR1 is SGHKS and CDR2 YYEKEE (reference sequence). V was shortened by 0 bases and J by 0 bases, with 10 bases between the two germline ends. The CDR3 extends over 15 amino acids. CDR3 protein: CASSLGPRSSYEQYF. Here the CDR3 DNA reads TGTGCCAGCAGCTTGGGGCCTCGAAGCTCCTACGAGCAGTACTTC.

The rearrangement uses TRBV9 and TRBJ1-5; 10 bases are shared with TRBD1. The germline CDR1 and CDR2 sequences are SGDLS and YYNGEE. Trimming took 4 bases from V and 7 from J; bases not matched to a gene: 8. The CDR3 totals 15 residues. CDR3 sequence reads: CASSLSGQGVQPQHF. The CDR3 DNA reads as TGTGCCAGCAGCCTGTCCGGACAGGGGGTCCAGCCCCAGCATTTT.

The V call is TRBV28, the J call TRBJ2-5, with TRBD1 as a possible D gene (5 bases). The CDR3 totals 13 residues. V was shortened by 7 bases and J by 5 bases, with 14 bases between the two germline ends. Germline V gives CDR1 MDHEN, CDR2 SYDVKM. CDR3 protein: CASTAGPYETQYF. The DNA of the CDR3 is TGTGCCAGCACAGCAGGGCCGTATGAGACCCAGTACTTC.